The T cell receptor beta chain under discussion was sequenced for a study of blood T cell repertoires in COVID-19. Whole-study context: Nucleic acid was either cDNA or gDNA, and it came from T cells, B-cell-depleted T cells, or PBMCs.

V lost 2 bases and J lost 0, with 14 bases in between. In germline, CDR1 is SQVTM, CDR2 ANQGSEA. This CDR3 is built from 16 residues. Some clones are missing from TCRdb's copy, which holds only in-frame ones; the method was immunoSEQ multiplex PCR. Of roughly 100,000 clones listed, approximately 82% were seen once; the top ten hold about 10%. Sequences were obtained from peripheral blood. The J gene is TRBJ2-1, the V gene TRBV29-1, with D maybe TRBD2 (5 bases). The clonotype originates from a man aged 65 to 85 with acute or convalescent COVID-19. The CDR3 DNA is TGCAGCGTTGAACGGTTCGGACTGCGCTCCTACAATGAGCAGTTCTTC. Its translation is CSVERFGLRSYNEQFF.